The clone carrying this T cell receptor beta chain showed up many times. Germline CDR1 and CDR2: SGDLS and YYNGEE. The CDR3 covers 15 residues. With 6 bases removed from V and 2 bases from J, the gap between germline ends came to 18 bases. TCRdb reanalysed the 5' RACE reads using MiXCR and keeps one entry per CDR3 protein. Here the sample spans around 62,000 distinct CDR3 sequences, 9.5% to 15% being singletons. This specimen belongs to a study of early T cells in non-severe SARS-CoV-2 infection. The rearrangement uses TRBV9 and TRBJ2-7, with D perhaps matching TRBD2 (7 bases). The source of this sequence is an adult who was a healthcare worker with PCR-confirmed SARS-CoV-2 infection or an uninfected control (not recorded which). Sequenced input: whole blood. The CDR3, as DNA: TGTGCCAGCACCCCAGGGAGGGGGACTACCTACGAGCAGTACTTC. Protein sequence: CASTPGRGTTYEQYF.